A selection of T cell receptor beta chains follows, all from one sample in a study of OX40 agonist ivuxolimab in advanced cancers. The data were produced by immunoSEQ multiplex PCR, yet TCRdb's version contains in-frame clones alone and is incomplete. This table has about 53,000 clones, approximately 81% appearing once. The sample in question was CD4+ or CD8+ T cells sorted from blood, obtained in a trial of the OX40 agonist ivuxolimab. The receptors originated from an adult with an advanced solid tumor such as melanoma, head and neck, liver or kidney cancer. CDR3s include the opening cysteine and the closing phenylalanine or tryptophan. D genes are given only for firm matches. Part of the rows lack a size; the others show once, few, many or a class for expanded clones.

CDR3 DNA: TGTGCCAGTAGGAGGACAGGGGACACCGGGGAGCTGTTTTTT
CDR3 protein: CASRRTGDTGELFF
J gene: TRBJ2-2
V gene: TRBV19
clone size: .
D gene: TRBD1

CDR3 DNA: TGTGCCAGCAGCAAGGCGGGACGTTGTAGGGAGCAGTTCTTC
CDR3 protein: CASSKAGRCREQFF
J gene: TRBJ2-1
V gene: TRBV21-1
clone size: .
D gene: .

CDR3 DNA: TGTGCCAGCAGCCCCGTGAGGACAGGGGCCAACGTCCTGACTTTC
CDR3 protein: CASSPVRTGANVLTF
J gene: TRBJ2-6
V gene: TRBV11-2
clone size: .
D gene: .

CDR3 DNA: TGTGCCAGCAGCTTAGTAGAACTCAGATCTGGAAACACCATATATTTT
CDR3 protein: CASSLVELRSGNTIYF
J gene: TRBJ1-3
V gene: TRBV7-2
clone size: .
D gene: .

CDR3 DNA: TGTGCCAGCAGCCAAGGGAAGGGGACCTACGAGCAGTACTTC
CDR3 protein: CASSQGKGTYEQYF
J gene: TRBJ2-7
V gene: TRBV14
clone size: .
D gene: .

CDR3 DNA: TGTGCCTGGAGTGGTGGGACAGGGGATGCCAAAAACATTCAGTACTTC
CDR3 protein: CAWSGGTGDAKNIQYF
J gene: TRBJ2-4
V gene: TRBV30
clone size: once
D gene: TRBD1

CDR3 DNA: TGTGCCAGTAGTACCACCCTGGGGCTCTCACCCCTCCACTTT
CDR3 protein: CASSTTLGLSPLHF
J gene: TRBJ1-6
V gene: TRBV19
clone size: .
D gene: .

CDR3 DNA: TGTGCCAGCAGCTTAGCGGTGAACAGCGAAAAACTGTTTTTT
CDR3 protein: CASSLAVNSEKLFF
J gene: TRBJ1-4
V gene: TRBV11-2
clone size: .
D gene: .

CDR3 DNA: TGTGCCAGCAGCTTTTTTGAGCGGTTGGAGACCCAGTACTTC
CDR3 protein: CASSFFERLETQYF
J gene: TRBJ2-5
V gene: TRBV7-9
clone size: .
D gene: .

CDR3 DNA: TGTGCCAGCAGTTTATACGGGAGCAACCGTGGGGAGCAGTACTTC
CDR3 protein: CASSLYGSNRGEQYF
J gene: TRBJ2-7
V gene: TRBV28
clone size: .
D gene: .

CDR3 DNA: TGTGCCAGTAGTATAGGGTCCGGGAGGGCCAGGGATACGCAGTATTTT
CDR3 protein: CASSIGSGRARDTQYF
J gene: TRBJ2-3
V gene: TRBV19
clone size: .
D gene: TRBD2

CDR3 DNA: TGTGCCAGCAGTCCGCTCGCAGGGGCGAAGGATACGCAGTATTTT
CDR3 protein: CASSPLAGAKDTQYF
J gene: TRBJ2-3
V gene: TRBV28
clone size: few
D gene: .

CDR3 DNA: TGTGCCAGCAGTGCTAGCGGGAGCCCCACCTACGAGCAGTACTTC
CDR3 protein: CASSASGSPTYEQYF
J gene: TRBJ2-7
V gene: TRBV5-6
clone size: .
D gene: TRBD2

CDR3 DNA: TGTGCCAGCAAGTCCGGGGGCGGGACAGATACGCAGTATTTT
CDR3 protein: CASKSGGGTDTQYF
J gene: TRBJ2-3
V gene: TRBV2
clone size: .
D gene: .

CDR3 DNA: TGTGCCAGCAGCTCTCCGGGACAGGGGTACTACGAGCAGTACTTC
CDR3 protein: CASSSPGQGYYEQYF
J gene: TRBJ2-7
V gene: TRBV11-3
clone size: .
D gene: TRBD1

CDR3 DNA: TGTGCCAGCAGCTTTCAACAGGCAGCGAACACCGGGGAGCTGTTTTTT
CDR3 protein: CASSFQQAANTGELFF
J gene: TRBJ2-2
V gene: TRBV5-6
clone size: .
D gene: .

CDR3 DNA: TGTGCCAGCAGTGCCCTCCCTGGGACAGGGGGCTTGAATAGCAATCAGCCCCAGCATTTT
CDR3 protein: CASSALPGTGGLNSNQPQHF
J gene: TRBJ1-5
V gene: TRBV6-1
clone size: .
D gene: TRBD1

CDR3 DNA: TGTGCCAGCAGCGGACAGAAGGATCAGCCCCAGCATTTT
CDR3 protein: CASSGQKDQPQHF
J gene: TRBJ1-5
V gene: TRBV6-5
clone size: .
D gene: .

CDR3 DNA: TGTGCCAGCTCACTAGACGGACAGGGGGCAGGTCAGCCCCAGCATTTT
CDR3 protein: CASSLDGQGAGQPQHF
J gene: TRBJ1-5
V gene: TRBV18
clone size: once
D gene: TRBD1

CDR3 DNA: TGTGCCACCAGCAGACCCACCCTAGGTGTCGAGCAGTACTTC
CDR3 protein: CATSRPTLGVEQYF
J gene: TRBJ2-7
V gene: TRBV15
clone size: .
D gene: .

CDR3 DNA: TGTGCCAGCAGCCAATCGCTAGCGATCTCCTACGAGCAGTACTTC
CDR3 protein: CASSQSLAISYEQYF
J gene: TRBJ2-7
V gene: TRBV16
clone size: .
D gene: .

CDR3 DNA: TGTGCCAGTAGTATAGGCGGGACAGCCTCTCTCTATGGCTACACCTTC
CDR3 protein: CASSIGGTASLYGYTF
J gene: TRBJ1-2
V gene: TRBV19
clone size: many
D gene: TRBD1

CDR3 DNA: TGTGCCAGCAGCGTAGCGACAGTTCCCTACGAGCAGTACTTC
CDR3 protein: CASSVATVPYEQYF
J gene: TRBJ2-7
V gene: TRBV9
clone size: .
D gene: .

CDR3 DNA: TGTGCCAGCAGTGTCGAGGGACAGGGGCCTTCCTATGGCTACACCTTC
CDR3 protein: CASSVEGQGPSYGYTF
J gene: TRBJ1-2
V gene: TRBV28
clone size: once
D gene: TRBD1

CDR3 DNA: TGCGCCAGCAGCGCCTCACTAGCAGGAGAGACCCAGTACTTC
CDR3 protein: CASSASLAGETQYF
J gene: TRBJ2-5
V gene: TRBV5-1
clone size: few
D gene: .

CDR3 DNA: TGCGCCAGCAGCTTGATAGAAAAGGGACAGGACCTGTCGTGG
CDR3 protein: CASSLIEKGQDLSW
J gene: TRBJ1-2
V gene: TRBV5-1
clone size: once
D gene: TRBD1

CDR3 DNA: TGCAGCGTGCCTGGGAGGGCGTTGGCTGAAGCTTTCTTT
CDR3 protein: CSVPGRALAEAFF
J gene: TRBJ1-1
V gene: TRBV29-1
clone size: few
D gene: .

CDR3 DNA: TGTGCCAGCAGCTTATTCCCGGGAGGGCTTTCTAATGAGCAGTTCTTC
CDR3 protein: CASSLFPGGLSNEQFF
J gene: TRBJ2-1
V gene: TRBV7-2
clone size: .
D gene: TRBD2

CDR3 DNA: TGTGCCAGCAGCCCAGGACTAGCGGAAAACTACGAGCAGTACTTC
CDR3 protein: CASSPGLAENYEQYF
J gene: TRBJ2-7
V gene: TRBV7-8
clone size: .
D gene: TRBD2

CDR3 DNA: TGTGCCAGCAGTTACATTAGGGGTAATACTGAAGCTTTCTTT
CDR3 protein: CASSYIRGNTEAFF
J gene: TRBJ1-1
V gene: TRBV6-5
clone size: few
D gene: .

CDR3 DNA: TGTGCCAGCTCACCACAGGGATCGGAGACGGCAGCTTTCTTT
CDR3 protein: CASSPQGSETAAFF
J gene: TRBJ1-1
V gene: TRBV18
clone size: .
D gene: .

CDR3 DNA: TGTGCCAGCAGTTACGGTCCGGGGGCGGTGCACTATGGCTACACCTTC
CDR3 protein: CASSYGPGAVHYGYTF
J gene: TRBJ1-2
V gene: TRBV6-6
clone size: .
D gene: .

CDR3 DNA: TGCAGCGTTGATCGTAGGGCGGCTAGCAGCCGAGACTATGAGCAGTTCTTC
CDR3 protein: CSVDRRAASSRDYEQFF
J gene: TRBJ2-1
V gene: TRBV29-1
clone size: .
D gene: .

CDR3 DNA: TGTGCCTGGTTGTTGACACTGGGAACGAACACTGAAGCTTTCTTT
CDR3 protein: CAWLLTLGTNTEAFF
J gene: TRBJ1-1
V gene: TRBV30
clone size: .
D gene: .

CDR3 DNA: TGCGCCAGCAGCCAAGTTCTTAGCGGGCTAAACAAGGTGTTTGATGAGCAGTTCTTC
CDR3 protein: CASSQVLSGLNKVFDEQFF
J gene: TRBJ2-1
V gene: TRBV4-1
clone size: .
D gene: TRBD2

CDR3 DNA: TGCGCCAGCAGCTCCGGGACTAGCGGCCACAATGAGCAGTTCTTC
CDR3 protein: CASSSGTSGHNEQFF
J gene: TRBJ2-1
V gene: TRBV5-1
clone size: .
D gene: TRBD2

CDR3 DNA: TGTGCCAGCACCCCCTCTGGAGGGAACAGCCAGCCCCAGCATTTT
CDR3 protein: CASTPSGGNSQPQHF
J gene: TRBJ1-5
V gene: TRBV6-5
clone size: .
D gene: .

CDR3 DNA: TGTGCCAGCAATTCCGGGACTAGCGGGAGTTGGGAGCAGTTCTTC
CDR3 protein: CASNSGTSGSWEQFF
J gene: TRBJ2-1
V gene: TRBV6-5
clone size: .
D gene: TRBD2

CDR3 DNA: TGTGCCAGCAGTGAAGCGGCTAGCGGGAAGGGCGTACAAGAGACCCAGTACTTC
CDR3 protein: CASSEAASGKGVQETQYF
J gene: TRBJ2-5
V gene: TRBV6-1
clone size: .
D gene: TRBD2

CDR3 DNA: TGTGCCAGTAGCCCTCTGGCGGGAGGAGATGAGCAGTTCTTC
CDR3 protein: CASSPLAGGDEQFF
J gene: TRBJ2-1
V gene: TRBV19
clone size: once
D gene: TRBD2

CDR3 DNA: TGTGCCAGCAGTGAAGTGGGCCATACGAAGAACACTGAAGCTTTCTTT
CDR3 protein: CASSEVGHTKNTEAFF
J gene: TRBJ1-1
V gene: TRBV6-1
clone size: .
D gene: .

CDR3 DNA: TGTGCCAGCAGCCCAACGGGACAGGGGATCTACGAGCAGTACTTC
CDR3 protein: CASSPTGQGIYEQYF
J gene: TRBJ2-7
V gene: TRBV7-9
clone size: once
D gene: TRBD1

CDR3 DNA: TGTGCCATCAGTGTCGGGGAAGATAGCAATCAGCCCCAGCATTTT
CDR3 protein: CAISVGEDSNQPQHF
J gene: TRBJ1-5
V gene: TRBV10-3
clone size: .
D gene: .

CDR3 DNA: TGCGCCAGCAGCTTGGGCCAGGGTGGTGAGCAGTTCTTC
CDR3 protein: CASSLGQGGEQFF
J gene: TRBJ2-1
V gene: TRBV5-1
clone size: .
D gene: .

CDR3 DNA: TGCGCCAGCAGCCAAGGCCGGGGGGCGCGCACCGGGGAGCTGTTTTTT
CDR3 protein: CASSQGRGARTGELFF
J gene: TRBJ2-2
V gene: TRBV5-1
clone size: .
D gene: .